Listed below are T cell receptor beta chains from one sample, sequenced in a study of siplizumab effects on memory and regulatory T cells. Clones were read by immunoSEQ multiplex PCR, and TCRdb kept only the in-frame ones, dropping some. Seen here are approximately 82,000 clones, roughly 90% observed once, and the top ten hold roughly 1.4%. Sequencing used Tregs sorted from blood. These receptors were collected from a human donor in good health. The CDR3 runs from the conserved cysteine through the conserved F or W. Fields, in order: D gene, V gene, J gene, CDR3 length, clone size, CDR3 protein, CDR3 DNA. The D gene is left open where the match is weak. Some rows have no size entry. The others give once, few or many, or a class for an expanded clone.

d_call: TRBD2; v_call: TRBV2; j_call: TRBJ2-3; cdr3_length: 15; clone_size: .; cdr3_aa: CASMASGTYTDTQYF; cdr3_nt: TGTGCCAGCATGGCTAGCGGGACCTACACAGATACGCAGTATTTT
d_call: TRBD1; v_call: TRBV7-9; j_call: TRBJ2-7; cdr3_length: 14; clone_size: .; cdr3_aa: CASSLGDRDHEQYF; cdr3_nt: TGTGCCAGCAGCTTAGGGGACAGGGACCACGAGCAGTACTTC
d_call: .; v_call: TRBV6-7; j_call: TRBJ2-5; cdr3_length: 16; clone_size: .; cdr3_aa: CASSLGRGLYQETQYF; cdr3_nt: TGTGCCAGCAGTTTGGGGAGGGGGTTGTACCAAGAGACCCAGTACTTC
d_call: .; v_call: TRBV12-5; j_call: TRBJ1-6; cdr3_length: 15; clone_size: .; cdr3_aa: CASGLGLGLDSPLHF; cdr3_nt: TGTGCTAGTGGTTTGGGACTCGGGTTGGATTCACCCCTCCACTTT
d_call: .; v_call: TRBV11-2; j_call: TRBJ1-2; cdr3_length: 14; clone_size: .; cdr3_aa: CASSLEWQGGGYTF; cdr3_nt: TGTGCCAGCAGCTTAGAGTGGCAGGGCGGTGGCTACACCTTC
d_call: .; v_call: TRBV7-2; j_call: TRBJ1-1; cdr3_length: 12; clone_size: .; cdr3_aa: CASSNTGSGAFF; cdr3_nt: TGTGCCAGCAGCAACACAGGGAGTGGAGCTTTCTTT
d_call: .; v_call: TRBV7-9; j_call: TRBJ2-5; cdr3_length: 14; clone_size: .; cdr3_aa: CASSLGGMQETQYF; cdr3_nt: TGTGCCAGCAGCTTAGGCGGGATGCAAGAGACCCAGTACTTC
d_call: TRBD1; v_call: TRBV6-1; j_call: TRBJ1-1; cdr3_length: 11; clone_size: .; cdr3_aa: CATTGVVGAFF; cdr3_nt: TGTGCCACCACAGGGGTCGTTGGAGCTTTCTTT
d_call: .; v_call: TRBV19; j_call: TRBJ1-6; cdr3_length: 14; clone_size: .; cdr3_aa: CASGIQSYNSPLHF; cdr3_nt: TGTGCCAGCGGTATACAGTCCTATAATTCACCCCTCCACTTT
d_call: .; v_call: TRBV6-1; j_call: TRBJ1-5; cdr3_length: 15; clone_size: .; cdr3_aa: CASNLRRGDHQPQHF; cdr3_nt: TGTGCCAGCAACCTAAGGAGGGGCGACCATCAGCCCCAGCATTTT
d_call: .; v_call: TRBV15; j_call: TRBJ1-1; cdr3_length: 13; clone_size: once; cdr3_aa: CATSRVWSTEAFF; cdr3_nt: TGTGCCACCAGCAGAGTGTGGTCCACTGAAGCTTTCTTT
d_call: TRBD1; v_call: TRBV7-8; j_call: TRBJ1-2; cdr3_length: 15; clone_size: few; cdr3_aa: CASSVYRGFSYGYTF; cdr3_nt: TGTGCCAGCAGCGTATACAGGGGATTTAGCTATGGCTACACCTTC
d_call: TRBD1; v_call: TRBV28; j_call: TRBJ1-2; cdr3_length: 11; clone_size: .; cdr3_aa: CASRTGTGYTF; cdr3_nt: TGTGCCAGCAGGACAGGGACTGGCTACACCTTC
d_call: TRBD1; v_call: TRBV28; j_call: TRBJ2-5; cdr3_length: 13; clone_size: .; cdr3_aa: CASSSGGRETQYF; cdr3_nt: TGTGCCAGCAGCTCAGGGGGCAGGGAGACCCAGTACTTC
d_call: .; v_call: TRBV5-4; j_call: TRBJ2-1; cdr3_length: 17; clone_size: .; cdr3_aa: CASSGPTGVPTYNEQFF; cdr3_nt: TGTGCCAGCAGCGGGCCCACGGGGGTTCCTACCTACAATGAGCAGTTCTTC
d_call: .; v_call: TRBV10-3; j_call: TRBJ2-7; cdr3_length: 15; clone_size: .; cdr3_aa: CAISDITTGQVEQYF; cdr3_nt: TGTGCCATCAGTGATATAACTACGGGTCAGGTTGAGCAGTACTTC
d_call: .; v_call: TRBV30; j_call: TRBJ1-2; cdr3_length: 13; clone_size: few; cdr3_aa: CAWSVEGYYGYTF; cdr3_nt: TGTGCCTGGAGTGTAGAGGGCTACTATGGCTACACCTTC
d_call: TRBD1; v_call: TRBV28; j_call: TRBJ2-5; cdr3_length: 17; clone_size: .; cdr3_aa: CASSLTGVRFRQETQYF; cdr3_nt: TGTGCCAGCAGTTTAACAGGGGTGAGGTTCCGCCAAGAGACCCAGTACTTC
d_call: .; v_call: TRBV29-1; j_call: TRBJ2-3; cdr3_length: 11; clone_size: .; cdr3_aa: CSVEGEGPRYF; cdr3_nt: TGCAGCGTTGAAGGAGAGGGGCCTCGGTATTTT
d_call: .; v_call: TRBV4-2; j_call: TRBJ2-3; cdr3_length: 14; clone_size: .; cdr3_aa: CASSQNPGADTQYF; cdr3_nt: TGTGCCAGCAGCCAGAACCCAGGCGCAGATACGCAGTATTTT
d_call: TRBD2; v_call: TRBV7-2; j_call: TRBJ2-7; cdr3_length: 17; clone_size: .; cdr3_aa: CASSLVSGGGSSYEQYF; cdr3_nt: TGTGCCAGCAGCTTAGTTTCGGGCGGGGGAAGCTCCTACGAGCAGTACTTC
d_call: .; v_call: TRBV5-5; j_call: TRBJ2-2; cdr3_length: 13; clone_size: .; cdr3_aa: CASSLGNTGELFF; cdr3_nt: TGTGCCAGCAGCTTGGGAAACACCGGGGAGCTGTTTTTT
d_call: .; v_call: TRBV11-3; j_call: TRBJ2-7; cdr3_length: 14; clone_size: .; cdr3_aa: CASRGTDRTYEQYF; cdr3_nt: TGTGCCAGCAGGGGGACGGACAGAACCTACGAGCAGTACTTC